This T cell receptor beta chain emerged from a study of T cell changes during pregnancy in multiple sclerosis. Clones were sequenced by immunoSEQ multiplex PCR, and TCRdb holds only the in-frame ones, with some missing. The sample has 50,000 to 60,000 clones; 70% to 90% are singletons. Trimming shortened V by 3 bases and J by 5 bases, and 16 bases separated the two germline ends. The CDR3 runs 15 residues. Germline CDR1 PRHDT, CDR2 FYEKMQ (reference sequence). This TCR was recovered from a female donor with multiple sclerosis, enrolled in a pregnancy study. This material consisted of peripheral blood, taken after pregnancy. The genes are TRBV13 and TRBJ2-5; D remains unclear. The CDR3 coding sequence is TGTGCCAGCAGCTTTTCCCATAGCAGCTGGGAGACCCAGTACTTC. This gives the protein CASSFSHSSWETQYF.